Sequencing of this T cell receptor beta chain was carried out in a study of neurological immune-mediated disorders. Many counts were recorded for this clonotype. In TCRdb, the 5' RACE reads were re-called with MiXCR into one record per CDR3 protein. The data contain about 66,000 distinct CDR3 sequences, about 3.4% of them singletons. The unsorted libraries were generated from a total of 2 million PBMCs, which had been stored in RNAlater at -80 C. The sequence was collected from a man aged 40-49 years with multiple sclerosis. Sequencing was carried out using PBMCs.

For the CDR3, the DNA is TGTGCCAGCAGTGTGGAAGCGGGAGACACCGGGGAGCTGTTTTTT. This sequence encodes CASSVEAGDTGELFF. The chain couples TRBV2 to TRBJ2-2; 8 nucleotides align to TRBD2. The CDR3 has 15 residues. From germline, CDR1 is SNHLY and CDR2 FYNNEI. The junction had 4 bases not matched to a gene; V was cut back by 4 bases and J by 3 bases. Drawing the rest from reference TRBV2 and TRBJ2-2, the complete variable domain is EPEVTQTPSHQVTQMGQEVILRCVPISNHLYFYWYRQILGQKVEFLVSFYNNEISEKSEIFDDQFSVERPDGSNFTLKIRSTKLEDSAMYFCASSVEAGDTGELFFGEGSRLTVL.